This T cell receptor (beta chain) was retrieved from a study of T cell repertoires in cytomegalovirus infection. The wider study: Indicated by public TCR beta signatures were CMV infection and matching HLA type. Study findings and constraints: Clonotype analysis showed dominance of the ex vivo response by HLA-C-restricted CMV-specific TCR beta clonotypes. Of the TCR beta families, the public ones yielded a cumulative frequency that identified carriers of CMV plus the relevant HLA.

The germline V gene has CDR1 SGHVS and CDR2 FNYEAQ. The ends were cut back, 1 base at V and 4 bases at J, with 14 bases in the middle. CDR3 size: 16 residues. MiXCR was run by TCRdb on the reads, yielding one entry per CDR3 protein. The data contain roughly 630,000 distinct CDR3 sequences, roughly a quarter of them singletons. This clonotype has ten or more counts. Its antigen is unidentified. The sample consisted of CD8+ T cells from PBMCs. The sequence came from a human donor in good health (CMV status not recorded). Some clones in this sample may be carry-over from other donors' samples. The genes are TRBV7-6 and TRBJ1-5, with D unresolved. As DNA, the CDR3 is TGTGCCAGCAGCTTAGACCCAGGTCCCCCGAATCAGCCCCAGCATTTT. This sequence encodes CASSLDPGPPNQPQHF.